This T cell receptor beta chain derives from a study of CXCR3-negative and CXCR3-positive naive CD8 T cells. Germline V gene sequence: CDR1 SEHNR, CDR2 FQNEAQ (reference sequence). CDR3 length: 20 residues. Findings of the study overall: Diversity was high in both naive subsets and much lower in memory cells. In cryopreserved cells, CXCR3 expression partially decreased, and fresh PBMCs were used in most assays.

TRB cDNA libraries were made by UMI-labeled 5' RACE. TCRdb re-called the 5' RACE reads, yielding one record per CDR3 amino acid sequence without DNA. Listed are roughly 40,000 distinct CDR3 sequences; 6.5% to 8.5% falls within the top ten. As regards this clonotype: Its antigen is undetermined.

Sorting was done in triplicate for each CD8+ T cell subset (about 300,000 cells each). The source of this sequence is a human donor in good health. Some clones in this sample may be carry-over from other donors' samples. Sample: memory CD8+ T cells from blood. The chain uses TRBV7-9 and TRBJ2-5; TCRdb picks TRBD2, but there is no DNA to check that call. The CDR3 here is CASSLASSASGGAHQETQYF.